This T cell receptor beta chain was identified in a study of shared clonotypes between healthy human individuals. Study background: Contributing individuals were a couple of females and three males aged 18 to 49.

Method: immunoSEQ multiplex PCR; TCRdb's copy keeps in-frame clones and lacks some. There are hundreds of thousands of clones in the sample; around 77% occur only once, and 12% lies in the top ten. Per the germline V gene, CDR1 is SQVTM and CDR2 is ANQGSEA. The CDR3 has 12 residues. V lost 5 bases and J 5 bases, leaving 10 bases between the germline ends. This receptor was taken from a woman aged 40 to 50 in good health. Some clones in this sample may be carry-over from other donors' samples. Material: PBMCs. The chain has TRBV29-1 and TRBJ1-5; no firm D call. CDR3 DNA sequence: TGCAGCGTTCTGGACCGTGATCAGCCCCAGCATTTT. Residues: CSVLDRDQPQHF.